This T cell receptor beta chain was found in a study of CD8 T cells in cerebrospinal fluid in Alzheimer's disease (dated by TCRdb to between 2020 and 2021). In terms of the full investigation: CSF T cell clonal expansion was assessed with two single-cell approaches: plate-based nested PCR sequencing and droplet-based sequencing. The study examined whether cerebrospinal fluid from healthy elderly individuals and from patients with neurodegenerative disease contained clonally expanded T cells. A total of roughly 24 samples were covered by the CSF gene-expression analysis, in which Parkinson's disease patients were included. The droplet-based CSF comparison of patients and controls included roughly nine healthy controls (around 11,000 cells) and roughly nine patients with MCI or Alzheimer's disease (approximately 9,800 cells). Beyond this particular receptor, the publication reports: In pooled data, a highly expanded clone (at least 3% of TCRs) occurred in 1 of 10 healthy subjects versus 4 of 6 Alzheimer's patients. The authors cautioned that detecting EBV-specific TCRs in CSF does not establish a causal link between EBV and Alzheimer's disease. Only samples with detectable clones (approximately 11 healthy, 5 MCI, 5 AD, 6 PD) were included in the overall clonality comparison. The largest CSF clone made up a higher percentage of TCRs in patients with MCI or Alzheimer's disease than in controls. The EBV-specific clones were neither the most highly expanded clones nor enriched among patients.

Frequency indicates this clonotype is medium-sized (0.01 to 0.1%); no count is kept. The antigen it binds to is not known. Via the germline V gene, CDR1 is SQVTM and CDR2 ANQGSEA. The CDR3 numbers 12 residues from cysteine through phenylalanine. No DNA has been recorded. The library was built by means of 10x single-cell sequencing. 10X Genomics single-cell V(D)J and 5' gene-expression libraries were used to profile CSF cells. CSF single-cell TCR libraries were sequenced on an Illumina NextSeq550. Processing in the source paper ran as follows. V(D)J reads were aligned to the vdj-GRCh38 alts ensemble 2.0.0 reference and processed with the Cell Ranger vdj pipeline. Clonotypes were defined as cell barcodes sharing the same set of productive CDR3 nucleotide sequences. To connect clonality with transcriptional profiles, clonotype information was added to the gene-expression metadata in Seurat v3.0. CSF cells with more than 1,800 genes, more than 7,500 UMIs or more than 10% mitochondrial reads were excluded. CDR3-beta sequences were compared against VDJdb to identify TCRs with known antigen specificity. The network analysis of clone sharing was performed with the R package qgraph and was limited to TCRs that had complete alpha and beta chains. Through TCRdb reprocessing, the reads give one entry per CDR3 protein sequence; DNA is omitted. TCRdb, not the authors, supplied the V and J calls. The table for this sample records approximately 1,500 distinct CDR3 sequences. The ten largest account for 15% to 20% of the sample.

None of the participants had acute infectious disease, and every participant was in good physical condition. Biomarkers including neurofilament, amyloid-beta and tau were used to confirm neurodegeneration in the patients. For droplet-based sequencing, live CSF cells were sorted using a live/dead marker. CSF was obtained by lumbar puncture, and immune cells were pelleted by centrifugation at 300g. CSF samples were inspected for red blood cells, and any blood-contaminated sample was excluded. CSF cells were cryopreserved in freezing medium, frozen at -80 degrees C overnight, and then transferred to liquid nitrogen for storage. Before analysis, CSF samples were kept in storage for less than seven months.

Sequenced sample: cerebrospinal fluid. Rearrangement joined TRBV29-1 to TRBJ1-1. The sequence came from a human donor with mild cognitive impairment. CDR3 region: CSVRFGNTEAFF.